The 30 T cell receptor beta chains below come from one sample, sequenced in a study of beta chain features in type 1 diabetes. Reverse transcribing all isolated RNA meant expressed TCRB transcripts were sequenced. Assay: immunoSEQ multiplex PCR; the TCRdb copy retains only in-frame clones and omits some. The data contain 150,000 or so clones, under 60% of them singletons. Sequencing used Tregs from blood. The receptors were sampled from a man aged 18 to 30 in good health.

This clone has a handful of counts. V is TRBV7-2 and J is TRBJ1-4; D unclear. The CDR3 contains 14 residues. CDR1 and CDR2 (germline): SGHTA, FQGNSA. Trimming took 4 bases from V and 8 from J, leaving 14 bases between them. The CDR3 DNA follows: TGTGCCAGCAGCTCCCTTTACAGCCCGGAAAAACTGTTTTTT. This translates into CASSSLYSPEKLFF.

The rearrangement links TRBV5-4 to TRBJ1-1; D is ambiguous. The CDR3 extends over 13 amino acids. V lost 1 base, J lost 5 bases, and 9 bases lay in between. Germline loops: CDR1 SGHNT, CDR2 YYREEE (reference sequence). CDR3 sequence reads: CASSLLRKTEAFF. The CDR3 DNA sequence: TGTGCCAGCAGCTTGTTGCGTAAAACTGAAGCTTTCTTT. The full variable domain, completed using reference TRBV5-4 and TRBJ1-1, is ETGVTQSPTHLIKTRGQQVTLRCSSQSGHNTVSWYQQALGQGPQFIFQYYREEENGRGNFPPRFSGLQFPNYSSELNVNALELDDSALYLCASSLLRKTEAFFGQGTRLTVV.

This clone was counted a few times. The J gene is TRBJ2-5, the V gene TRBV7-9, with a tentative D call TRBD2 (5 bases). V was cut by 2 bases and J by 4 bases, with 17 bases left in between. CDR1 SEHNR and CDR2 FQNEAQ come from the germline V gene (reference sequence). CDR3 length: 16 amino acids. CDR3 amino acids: CASSLLRYPRGETQYF. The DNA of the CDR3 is TGTGCCAGCAGCTTACTCCGGTACCCCCGGGGAGAGACCCAGTACTTC.

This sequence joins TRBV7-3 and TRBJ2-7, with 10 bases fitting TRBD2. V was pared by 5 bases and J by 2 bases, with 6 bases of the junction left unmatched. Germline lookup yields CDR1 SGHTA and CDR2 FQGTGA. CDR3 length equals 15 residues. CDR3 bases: TGTGCCAGCAGCCCATTAGCGGGAGGCACCTACGAGCAGTACTTC. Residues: CASSPLAGGTYEQYF.

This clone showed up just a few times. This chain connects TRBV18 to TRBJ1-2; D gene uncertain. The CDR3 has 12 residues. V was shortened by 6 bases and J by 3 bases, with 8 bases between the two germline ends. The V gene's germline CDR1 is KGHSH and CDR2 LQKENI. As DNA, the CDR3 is TGTGCCAGCTCCGGAGCGGACTATGGCTACACCTTC. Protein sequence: CASSGADYGYTF.

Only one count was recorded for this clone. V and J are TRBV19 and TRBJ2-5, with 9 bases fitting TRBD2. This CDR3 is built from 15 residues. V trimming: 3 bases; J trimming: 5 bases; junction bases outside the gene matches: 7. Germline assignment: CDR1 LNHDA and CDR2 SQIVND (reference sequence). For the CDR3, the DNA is TGTGCCAGTAGTATGCCGGGACTAGCTTCTGAGACCCAGTACTTC. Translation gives CASSMPGLASETQYF.

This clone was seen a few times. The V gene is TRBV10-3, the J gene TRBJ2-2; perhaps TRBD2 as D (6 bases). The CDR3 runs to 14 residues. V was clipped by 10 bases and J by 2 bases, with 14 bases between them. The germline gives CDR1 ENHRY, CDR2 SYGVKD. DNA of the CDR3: TGTGCCAGCGGGACTCTACACAACACCGGGGAGCTGTTTTTT. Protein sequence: CASGTLHNTGELFF.

CDR3 residues: CALTPGQYTGELFF. CDR3 DNA sequence: TGTGCCTTAACCCCGGGACAGTACACCGGGGAGCTGTTTTTT. V and J are TRBV30 and TRBJ2-2; 7 bases are shared with TRBD1. The germline gives CDR1 GTSNPN, CDR2 SVGIG (reference sequence). J lost 3 bases, V lost 7 bases, and 8 bases had no gene match. This CDR3 has 14 residues.

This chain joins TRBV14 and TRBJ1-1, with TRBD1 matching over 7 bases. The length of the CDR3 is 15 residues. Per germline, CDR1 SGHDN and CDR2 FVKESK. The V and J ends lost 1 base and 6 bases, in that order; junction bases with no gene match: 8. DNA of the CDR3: TGTGCCAGCAGCCAAGGACAGGGCTTCGGCGCTGAAGCTTTCTTT. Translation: CASSQGQGFGAEAFF. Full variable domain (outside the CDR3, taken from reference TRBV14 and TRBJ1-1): EAGVTQFPSHSVIEKGQTVTLRCDPISGHDNLYWYRRVMGKEIKFLLHFVKESKQDESGMPNNRFLAERTGGTYSTLKVQPAELEDSGVYFCASSQGQGFGAEAFFGQGTRLTVV.

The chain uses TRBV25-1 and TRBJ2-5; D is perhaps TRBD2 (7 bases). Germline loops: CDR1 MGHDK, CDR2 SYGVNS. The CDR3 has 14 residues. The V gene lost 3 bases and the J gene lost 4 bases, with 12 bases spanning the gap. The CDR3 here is CASSEGGHRETQYF. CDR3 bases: TGTGCCAGCAGTGAGGGGGGGCATCGAGAGACCCAGTACTTC.

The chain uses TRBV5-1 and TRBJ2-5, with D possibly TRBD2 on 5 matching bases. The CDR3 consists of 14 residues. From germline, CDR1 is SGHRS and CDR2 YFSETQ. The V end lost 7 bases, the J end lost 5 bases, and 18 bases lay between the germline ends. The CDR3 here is CASYSEGLKETQYF. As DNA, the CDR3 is TGCGCCAGCTATAGTGAAGGACTTAAGGAGACCCAGTACTTC.

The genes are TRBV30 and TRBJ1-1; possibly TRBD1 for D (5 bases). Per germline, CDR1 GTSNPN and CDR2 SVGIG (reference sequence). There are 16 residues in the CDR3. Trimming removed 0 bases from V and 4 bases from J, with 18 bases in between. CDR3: CAWSVRVRKRGTEAFF. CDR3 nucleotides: TGTGCCTGGAGTGTACGCGTGAGAAAAAGGGGCACTGAAGCTTTCTTT.

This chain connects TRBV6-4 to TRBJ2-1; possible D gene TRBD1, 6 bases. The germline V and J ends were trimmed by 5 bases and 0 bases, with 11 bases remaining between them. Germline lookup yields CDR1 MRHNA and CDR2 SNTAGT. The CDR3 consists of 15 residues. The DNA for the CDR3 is TGTGCCAGCAGTCGGTACAGGGACTCCTACAATGAGCAGTTCTTC. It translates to CASSRYRDSYNEQFF.

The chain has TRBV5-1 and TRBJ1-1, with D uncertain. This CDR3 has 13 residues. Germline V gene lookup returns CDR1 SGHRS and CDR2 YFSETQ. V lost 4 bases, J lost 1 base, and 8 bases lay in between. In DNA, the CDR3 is TGCGCCAGCAGCGTGACGGGGAACACTGAAGCTTTCTTT. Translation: CASSVTGNTEAFF.

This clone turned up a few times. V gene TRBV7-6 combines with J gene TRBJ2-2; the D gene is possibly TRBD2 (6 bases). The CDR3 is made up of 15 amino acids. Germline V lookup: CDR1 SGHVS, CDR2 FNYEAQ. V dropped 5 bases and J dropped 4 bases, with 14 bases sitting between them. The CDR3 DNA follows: TGTGCCAGCAGCCTAACCGGGGGTGTCACCGGGGAGCTGTTTTTT. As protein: CASSLTGGVTGELFF.

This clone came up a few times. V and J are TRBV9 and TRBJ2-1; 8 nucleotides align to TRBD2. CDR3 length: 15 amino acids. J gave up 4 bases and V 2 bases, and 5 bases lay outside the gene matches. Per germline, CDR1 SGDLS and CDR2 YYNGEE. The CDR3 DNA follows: TGTGCCAGCAGCGTTAGCGGGGACTCTTACAATGAGCAGTTCTTC. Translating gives CASSVSGDSYNEQFF.

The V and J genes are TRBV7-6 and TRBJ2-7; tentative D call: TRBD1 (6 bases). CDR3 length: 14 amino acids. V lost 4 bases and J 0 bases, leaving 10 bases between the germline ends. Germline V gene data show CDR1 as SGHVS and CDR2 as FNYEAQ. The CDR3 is CASSSTQGSYEQYF. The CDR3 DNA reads TGTGCCAGCAGCTCCACACAGGGCTCCTACGAGCAGTACTTC.

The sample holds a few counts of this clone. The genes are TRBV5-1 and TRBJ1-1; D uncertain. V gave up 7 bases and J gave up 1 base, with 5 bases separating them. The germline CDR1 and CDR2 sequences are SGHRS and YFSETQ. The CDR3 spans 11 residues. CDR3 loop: CASRQNTEAFF. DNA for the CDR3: TGCGCCAGCCGACAGAACACTGAAGCTTTCTTT. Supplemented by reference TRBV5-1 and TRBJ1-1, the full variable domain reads KAGVTQTPRYLIKTRGQQVTLSCSPISGHRSVSWYQQTPGQGLQFLFEYFSETQRNKGNFPGRFSGRQFSNSRSEMNVSTLELGDSALYLCASRQNTEAFFGQGTRLTVV.

The CDR3 spells CSVAKTGLGGYTF. CDR3 DNA sequence: TGCAGCGTTGCTAAGACAGGGTTGGGTGGCTACACCTTC. J is TRBJ1-2 and V is TRBV29-1; 7 bases line up with TRBD1. Germline V gene lookup returns CDR1 SQVTM and CDR2 ANQGSEA. This CDR3 is built from 13 residues. Trimming at V came to 4 bases and at J to 7 bases, leaving 9 bases not matched to a gene.

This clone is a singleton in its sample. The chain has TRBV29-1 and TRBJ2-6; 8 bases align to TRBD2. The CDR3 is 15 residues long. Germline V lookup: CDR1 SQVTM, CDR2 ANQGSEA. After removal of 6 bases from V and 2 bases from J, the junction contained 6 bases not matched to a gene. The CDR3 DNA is TGCAGCGTCAGCTATAGCGGGACTGGGGCCAACGTCCTGACTTTC. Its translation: CSVSYSGTGANVLTF.

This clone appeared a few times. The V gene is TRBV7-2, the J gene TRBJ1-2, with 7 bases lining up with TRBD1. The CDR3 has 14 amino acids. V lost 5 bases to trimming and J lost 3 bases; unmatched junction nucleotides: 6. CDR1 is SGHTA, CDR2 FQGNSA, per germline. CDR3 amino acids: CASSLRGTDYGYTF. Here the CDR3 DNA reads TGTGCCAGCAGCCTCAGAGGGACAGACTATGGCTACACCTTC.

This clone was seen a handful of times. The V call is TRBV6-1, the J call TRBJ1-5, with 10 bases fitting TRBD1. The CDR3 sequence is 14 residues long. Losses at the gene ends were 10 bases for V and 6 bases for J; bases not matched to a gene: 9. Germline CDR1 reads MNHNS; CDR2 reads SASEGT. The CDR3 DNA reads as TGTGCCACGGTCCCGGGACAGGGGTTTCAGCCCCAGCATTTT. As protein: CATVPGQGFQPQHF.

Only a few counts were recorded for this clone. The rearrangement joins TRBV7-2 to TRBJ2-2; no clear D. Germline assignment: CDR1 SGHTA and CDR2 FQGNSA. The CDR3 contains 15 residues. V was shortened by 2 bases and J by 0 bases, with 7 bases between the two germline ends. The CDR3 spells CASSLWLANTGELFF. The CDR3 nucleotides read TGTGCCAGCAGCTTATGGCTGGCGAACACCGGGGAGCTGTTTTTT.

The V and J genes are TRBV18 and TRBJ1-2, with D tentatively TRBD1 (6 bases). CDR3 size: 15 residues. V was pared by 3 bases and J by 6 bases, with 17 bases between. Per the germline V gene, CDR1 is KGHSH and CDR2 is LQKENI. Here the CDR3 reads CASSPSGQGSHGYTF. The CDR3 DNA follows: TGTGCCAGCTCACCGTCGGGGCAGGGGTCTCATGGCTACACCTTC.

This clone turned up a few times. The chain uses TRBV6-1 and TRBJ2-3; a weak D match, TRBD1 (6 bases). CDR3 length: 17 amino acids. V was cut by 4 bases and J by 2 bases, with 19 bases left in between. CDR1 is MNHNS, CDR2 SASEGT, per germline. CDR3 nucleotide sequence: TGTGCCAGCAGTGGTTGGACCCGGGACATCTCCACAGATACGCAGTATTTT. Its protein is CASSGWTRDISTDTQYF.

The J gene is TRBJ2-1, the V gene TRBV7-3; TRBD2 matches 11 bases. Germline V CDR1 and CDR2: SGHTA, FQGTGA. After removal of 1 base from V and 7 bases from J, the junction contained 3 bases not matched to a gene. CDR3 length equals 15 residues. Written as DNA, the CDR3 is TGTGCCAGCAGCTTAATAGCGGGGGGGATTAATGAGCAGTTCTTC. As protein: CASSLIAGGINEQFF.

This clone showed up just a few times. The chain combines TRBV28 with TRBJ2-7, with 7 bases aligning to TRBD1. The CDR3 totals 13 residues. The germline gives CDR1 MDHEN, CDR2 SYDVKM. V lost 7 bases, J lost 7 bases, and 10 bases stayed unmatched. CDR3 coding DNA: TGTGCCAGCAAGACAGGGAATTCGTGGGAGCAGTACTTC. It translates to CASKTGNSWEQYF.

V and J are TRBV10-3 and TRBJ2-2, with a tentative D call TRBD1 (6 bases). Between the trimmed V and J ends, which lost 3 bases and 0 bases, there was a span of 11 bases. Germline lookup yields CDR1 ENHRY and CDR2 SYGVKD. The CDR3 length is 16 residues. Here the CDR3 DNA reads TGTGCCATCAGTGATCCCGGGACATCGAACACCGGGGAGCTGTTTTTT. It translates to CAISDPGTSNTGELFF.

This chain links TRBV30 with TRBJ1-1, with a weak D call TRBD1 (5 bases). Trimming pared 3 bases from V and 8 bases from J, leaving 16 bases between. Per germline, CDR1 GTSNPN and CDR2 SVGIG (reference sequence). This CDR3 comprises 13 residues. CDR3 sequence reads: CAWRHRSGREAFF. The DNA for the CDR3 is TGTGCCTGGAGGCACAGGTCGGGGAGGGAAGCTTTCTTT. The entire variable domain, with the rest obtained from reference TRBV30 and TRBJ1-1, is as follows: SQTIHQWPATLVQPVGSPLSLECTVEGTSNPNLYWYRQAAGRGLQLLFYSVGIGQISSEVPQNLSASRPQDRQFILSSKKLLLSDSGFYLCAWRHRSGREAFFGQGTRLTVV.

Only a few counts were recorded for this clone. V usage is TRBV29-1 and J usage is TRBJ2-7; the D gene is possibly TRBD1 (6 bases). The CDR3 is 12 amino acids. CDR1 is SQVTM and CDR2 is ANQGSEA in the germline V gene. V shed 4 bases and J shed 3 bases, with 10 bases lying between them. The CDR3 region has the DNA TGCAGCGTTGTTAGACAGGACTACGAGCAGTACTTC. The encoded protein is CSVVRQDYEQYF.